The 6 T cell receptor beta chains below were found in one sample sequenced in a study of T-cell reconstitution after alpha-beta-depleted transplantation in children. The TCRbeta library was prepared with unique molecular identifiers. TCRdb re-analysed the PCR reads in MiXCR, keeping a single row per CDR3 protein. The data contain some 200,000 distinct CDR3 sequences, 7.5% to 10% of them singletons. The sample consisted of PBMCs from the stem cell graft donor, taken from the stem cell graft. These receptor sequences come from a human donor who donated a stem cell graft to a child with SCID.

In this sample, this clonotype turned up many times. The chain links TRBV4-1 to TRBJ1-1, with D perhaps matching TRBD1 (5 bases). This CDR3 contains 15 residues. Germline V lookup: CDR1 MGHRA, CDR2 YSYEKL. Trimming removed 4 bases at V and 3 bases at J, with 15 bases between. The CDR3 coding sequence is TGCGCCAGCAGCCCTGGAAATGGGGCGGACACTGAAGCTTTCTTT. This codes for CASSPGNGADTEAFF.

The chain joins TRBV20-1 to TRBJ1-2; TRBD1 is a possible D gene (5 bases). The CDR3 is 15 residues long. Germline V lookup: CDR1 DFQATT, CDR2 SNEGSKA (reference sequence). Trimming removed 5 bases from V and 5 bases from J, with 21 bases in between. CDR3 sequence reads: CSASLAWAGQYGYTF. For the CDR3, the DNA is TGCAGTGCTTCCCTTGCCTGGGCAGGGCAATATGGCTACACCTTC.

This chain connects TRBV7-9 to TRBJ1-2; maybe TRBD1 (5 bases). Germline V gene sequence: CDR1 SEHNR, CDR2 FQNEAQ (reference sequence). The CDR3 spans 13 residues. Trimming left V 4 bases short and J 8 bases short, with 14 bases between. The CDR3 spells CASSYARGDGYTF. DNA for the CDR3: TGTGCCAGCAGCTATGCCCGGGGGGACGGCTACACCTTC.

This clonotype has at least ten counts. CDR3 residues: CASRPQGPGGTEAFF. The CDR3 region has the DNA TGTGCCAGCAGACCCCAGGGCCCCGGTGGCACTGAAGCTTTCTTT. The chain is built from TRBV28 and TRBJ1-1; D is possibly TRBD1 (5 bases). The CDR3 has 15 residues. Germline V lookup: CDR1 MDHEN, CDR2 SYDVKM. V lost 6 bases to trimming and J lost 4 bases, with 18 bases between them.

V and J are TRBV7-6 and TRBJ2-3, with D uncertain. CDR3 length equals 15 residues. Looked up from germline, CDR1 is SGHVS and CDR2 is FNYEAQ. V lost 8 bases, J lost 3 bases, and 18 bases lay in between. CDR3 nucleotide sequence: TGTGCCAGCCTCCCCGGACCATTTGTAACAGATACGCAGTATTTT. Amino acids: CASLPGPFVTDTQYF.

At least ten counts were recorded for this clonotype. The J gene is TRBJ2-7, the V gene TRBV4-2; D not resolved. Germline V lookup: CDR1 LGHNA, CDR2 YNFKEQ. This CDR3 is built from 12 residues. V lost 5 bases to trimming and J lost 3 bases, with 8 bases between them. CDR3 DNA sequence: TGTGCCAGCAGCTCGAATATCTACGAGCAGTACTTC. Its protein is CASSSNIYEQYF.